This T cell receptor (beta chain) was sequenced for a study of T-cell memory formation after mild COVID-19. Study-level results: Pre-infection memory carried some responding clones, suggesting that cross-reactive memory joined. Later expanders leaned toward CD4+, whereas clones contracting from day 15 to 85 were balanced CD4/CD8.

This clonotype has more than one count but fewer than ten. The antigen is not known. V gave up 7 bases and J gave up 6 bases; unmatched junction bases: 8. The CDR3 extends over 14 amino acids. TCRdb redid the calling of the 5' RACE reads with MiXCR, one entry per CDR3 protein. The sample carries approximately 410,000 distinct CDR3 sequences, less than 25% recorded once. What was sequenced was PBMCs or a T cell subset sorted from them (not recorded which). The genes are TRBV12-3 or TRBV12-4 and TRBJ1-4, with 7 nucleotides matching TRBD1. The source of this sequence is an adult woman who had mild COVID-19 (a few samples of this study predate the infection). Cell type and time point are not known. CDR3 amino acids: CASTTTGYDEKLFF. Here the CDR3 DNA reads TGTGCCAGCACCACGACAGGGTATGATGAAAAACTGTTTTTT.